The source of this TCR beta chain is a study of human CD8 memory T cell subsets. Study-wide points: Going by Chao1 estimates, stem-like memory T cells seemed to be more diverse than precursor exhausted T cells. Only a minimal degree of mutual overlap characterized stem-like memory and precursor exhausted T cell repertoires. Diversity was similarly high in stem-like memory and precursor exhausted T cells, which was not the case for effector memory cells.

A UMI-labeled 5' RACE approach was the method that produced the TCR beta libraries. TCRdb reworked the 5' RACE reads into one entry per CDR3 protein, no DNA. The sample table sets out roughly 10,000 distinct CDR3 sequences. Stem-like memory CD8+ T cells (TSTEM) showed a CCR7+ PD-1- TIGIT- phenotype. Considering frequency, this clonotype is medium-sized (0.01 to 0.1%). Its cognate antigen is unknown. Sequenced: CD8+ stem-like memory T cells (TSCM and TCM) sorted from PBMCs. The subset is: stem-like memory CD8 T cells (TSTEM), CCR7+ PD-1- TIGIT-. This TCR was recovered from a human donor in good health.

CDR3 loop: CASSPSGGVGETQYF. The V gene is TRBV7-9, the J gene TRBJ2-5; the TCRdb D gene call, TRBD2, has no DNA to confirm it. The CDR3 runs 15 residues. The germline V gene encodes CDR1 SEHNR and CDR2 FQNEAQ (reference sequence).